A single sample gave rise to the 15 T cell receptor beta chains below, sequenced in a study of T cells in Graves' hyperthyroidism and ophthalmopathy. Template material for amplifying TCR beta CDR3 regions consisted of RNA transcripts. In the first-round RT-PCR of the TCR CDR3, the HTBI primer set was used. TCRdb used MiXCR to reprocess the multiplex PCR reads, holding one entry per CDR3 protein. The sample lists over 250,000 distinct CDR3 sequences; around 22% were seen once. Sequences were obtained from blood. Receptors originate from a man under 40 with Graves' ophthalmopathy.

J is TRBJ2-7 and V is TRBV7-9; D possibly matches TRBD1 or TRBD2 (5 bases each). The CDR3 sequence is 14 residues long. The V end was cut by 1 base, the J end by 0 bases, with 7 bases between. Germline assignment: CDR1 SEHNR and CDR2 FQNEAQ (reference sequence). CDR3 loop: CASSLEGSSYEQYF. The CDR3 DNA sequence: TGTGCCAGCAGCTTAGAGGGGAGCTCCTACGAGCAGTACTTC.

This clonotype has more than one count but fewer than ten. The chain employs TRBV7-9 and TRBJ2-1, with D tentatively TRBD1 (6 bases). CDR1 and CDR2 from the germline V gene are SEHNR and FQNEAQ (reference sequence). CDR3 length: 17 residues. V gave up 5 bases and J gave up 7 bases, with 24 bases separating them. The chain's CDR3 is CASSLPWGREMDNEQFF. The CDR3 DNA sequence: TGTGCCAGCAGCCTCCCATGGGGGCGTGAGATGGATAATGAGCAGTTCTTC.

This clonotype was detected many times. V is TRBV20-1 and J is TRBJ1-2; maybe TRBD1 (6 bases). Germline CDR1 DFQATT, CDR2 SNEGSKA (reference sequence). The ends were cut back, 3 bases at V and 8 bases at J, with 25 bases in the middle. The CDR3 consists of 16 residues. The CDR3 bases are TGCAGTGCTAGTCCTAACGCACACGGGGGCGCGGGAGGCTACACCTTC. Translating gives CSASPNAHGGAGGYTF.

The chain employs TRBV2 and TRBJ2-1; TRBD2 might be the D (6 bases). CDR3 length: 13 residues. Trimming took 8 bases from V and 3 from J, leaving 11 bases between them. The germline V gene encodes CDR1 SNHLY and CDR2 FYNNEI. In nucleotides, the CDR3 is TGTGCCAGCCGCGGGGATTACTACAATGAGCAGTTCTTC. Protein product: CASRGDYYNEQFF.

The chain links TRBV2 to TRBJ2-5, with 12 nucleotides matching TRBD2. V lost 6 bases and J lost 0; bases outside the gene matches: 5. The CDR3 consists of 16 residues. Germline values: CDR1 SNHLY, CDR2 FYNNEI. The CDR3 spells CASRRTSGNNQETQYF. The CDR3 DNA reads as TGTGCCAGCAGAAGGACTAGCGGGAATAACCAAGAGACCCAGTACTTC.

This clonotype has just a few counts. The CDR3 reads CASSPSGRANTGELFF. The CDR3 bases are TGTGCCAGCAGCCCTAGCGGGAGGGCGAACACCGGGGAGCTGTTTTTT. The J gene is TRBJ2-2, the V gene TRBV7-3; 12 bases agree with TRBD2. This CDR3 region has 16 residues. CDR1 is SGHTA, CDR2 FQGTGA, per germline. Trimming removed 5 bases from V and 0 bases from J; junction bases left unmatched: 1.

The chain combines TRBV7-9 with TRBJ2-3; D is unresolved. The CDR3 runs 15 residues. Per germline, CDR1 SEHNR and CDR2 FQNEAQ (reference sequence). Trimming left V 1 base short and J 4 bases short, with 12 bases between. This CDR3 reads CASSLDKTFADTQYF. DNA of the CDR3: TGTGCCAGCAGCTTAGACAAGACGTTCGCAGATACGCAGTATTTT.

This clonotype was picked up a small number of times. The chain is built from TRBV24-1 and TRBJ2-1; D is perhaps TRBD2 (5 bases). CDR1 and CDR2 (germline): KGHDR, SFDVKD. This CDR3 spans 14 amino acids. Between the trimmed V and J ends, which lost 4 bases and 6 bases, there was a span of 12 bases. The CDR3 reads CATSDFEGSNEQFF. Written as DNA, the CDR3 is TGTGCCACCAGTGACTTCGAGGGAAGCAATGAGCAGTTCTTC.

This clonotype was detected many times. The gene calls are TRBV11-2 and TRBJ2-3; 8 bases map to TRBD2. This CDR3 contains 16 residues. The germline V gene has CDR1 SGHAT and CDR2 FQNNGV. V gave up 3 bases and J gave up 0 bases; unmatched junction bases: 5. The CDR3 region is CASSFVASGSTDTQYF. CDR3 sequence (DNA): TGTGCCAGCAGCTTCGTAGCTAGCGGGAGCACAGATACGCAGTATTTT.

This clonotype has only a few counts. Written as DNA, the CDR3 is TGTGCCAGCAGAGGACTGGGCTACAATGAGCAGTTCTTC. As protein: CASRGLGYNEQFF. The V call is TRBV27, the J call TRBJ2-1; D is perhaps TRBD2 (5 bases). Looked up from germline, CDR1 is MNHEY and CDR2 is SMNVEV (reference sequence). V was trimmed by 6 bases and J by 3 bases, leaving 9 bases between them. CDR3 size: 13 residues.

The chain couples TRBV28 to TRBJ1-4; D is uncertain. The germline V gene has CDR1 MDHEN and CDR2 SYDVKM. The CDR3 sequence is 11 residues long. V was shortened by 2 bases and J by 8 bases, with 3 bases between the two germline ends. The CDR3 coding sequence is TGTGCCAGCAGTTTAGAGGAAAAACTGTTTTTT. Its protein product is CASSLEEKLFF.

The V and J genes are TRBV11-2 and TRBJ2-2; 10 bases match TRBD2. Trimming removed 5 bases from V and 6 bases from J; junction bases left unmatched: 15. This CDR3 spans 18 amino acids. Germline CDR1 SGHAT, CDR2 FQNNGV. CDR3 bases: TGTGCCAGCAGCCCCGGGGGGGCTAGCGGGAGAGGGCCCGGGGAGCTGTTTTTT. This sequence encodes CASSPGGASGRGPGELFF.

The chain links TRBV19 to TRBJ2-1; D is ambiguous. Trimming took 0 bases from V and 9 from J, leaving 12 bases between them. Germline V gives CDR1 LNHDA, CDR2 SQIVND (reference sequence). CDR3 length equals 14 residues. The CDR3 is CASSIDRAIGEQFF. In DNA, the CDR3 is TGTGCCAGTAGTATAGATCGTGCCATCGGTGAGCAGTTCTTC.

CDR3 nucleotides: TGCGCCAGCAGCTTGGGGGCAGGGGAGGATGGCTACACCTTC. It is translated as CASSLGAGEDGYTF. The chain recombines TRBV5-1 with TRBJ1-2; D is possibly TRBD1 (6 bases). The CDR3 loop spans 14 amino acids. V gave up 0 bases and J gave up 6 bases, with 12 bases separating them. The germline gives CDR1 SGHRS, CDR2 YFSETQ.

The rearrangement links TRBV20-1 to TRBJ2-2; D possibly corresponds to TRBD1 (5 bases). The CDR3 is 13 residues long. Trimming took off 6 bases at V and 6 bases at J, with 14 bases between the two ends. Per the germline V gene, CDR1 is DFQATT and CDR2 is SNEGSKA (reference sequence). Written as DNA, the CDR3 is TGCAGTGCCAAGACAGTAACCCCCGGGGAGCTGTTTTTT. Residues: CSAKTVTPGELFF.